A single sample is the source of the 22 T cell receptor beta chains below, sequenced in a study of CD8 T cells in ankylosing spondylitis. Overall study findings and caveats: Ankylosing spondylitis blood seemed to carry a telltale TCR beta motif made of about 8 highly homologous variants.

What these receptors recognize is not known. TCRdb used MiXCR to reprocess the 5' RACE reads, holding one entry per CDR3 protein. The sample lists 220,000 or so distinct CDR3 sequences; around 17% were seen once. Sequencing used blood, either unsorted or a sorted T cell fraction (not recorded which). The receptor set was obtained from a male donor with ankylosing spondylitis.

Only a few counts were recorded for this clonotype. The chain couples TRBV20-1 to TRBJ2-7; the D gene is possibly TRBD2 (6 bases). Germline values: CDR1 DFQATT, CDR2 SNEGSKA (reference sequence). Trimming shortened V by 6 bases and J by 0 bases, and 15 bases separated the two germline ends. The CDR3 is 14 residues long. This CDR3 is CSAQGLLISYEQYF. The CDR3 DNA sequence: TGCAGTGCCCAGGGACTCCTTATCTCCTACGAGCAGTACTTC.

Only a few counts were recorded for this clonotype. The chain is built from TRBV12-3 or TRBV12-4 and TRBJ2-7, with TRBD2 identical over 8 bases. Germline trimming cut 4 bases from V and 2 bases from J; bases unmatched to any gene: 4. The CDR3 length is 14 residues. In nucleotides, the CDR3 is TGTGCCAGCAGTTCCACTAGCGGAGCCTACGAGCAGTACTTC. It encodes CASSSTSGAYEQYF.

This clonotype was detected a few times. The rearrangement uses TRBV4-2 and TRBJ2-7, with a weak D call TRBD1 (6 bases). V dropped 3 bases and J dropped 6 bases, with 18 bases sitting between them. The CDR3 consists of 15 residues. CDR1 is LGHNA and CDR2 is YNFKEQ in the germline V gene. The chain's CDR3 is CASSHLERGIREQYF. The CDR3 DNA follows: TGTGCCAGCAGCCACCTGGAAAGGGGGATCCGCGAGCAGTACTTC.

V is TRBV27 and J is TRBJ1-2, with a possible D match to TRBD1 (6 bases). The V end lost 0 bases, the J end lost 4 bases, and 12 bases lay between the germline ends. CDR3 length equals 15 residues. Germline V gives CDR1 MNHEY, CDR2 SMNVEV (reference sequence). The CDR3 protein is CASSLSGGQGYGYTF. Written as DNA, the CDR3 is TGTGCCAGCAGTTTATCAGGGGGGCAAGGCTATGGCTACACCTTC.

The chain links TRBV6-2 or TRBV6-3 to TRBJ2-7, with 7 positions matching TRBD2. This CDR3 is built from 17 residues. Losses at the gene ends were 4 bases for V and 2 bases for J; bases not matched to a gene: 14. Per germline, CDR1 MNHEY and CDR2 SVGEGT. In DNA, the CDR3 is TGTGCCAGCAGTTCCAACCGACTTAGCGGGCCCCCCTACGAGCAGTACTTC. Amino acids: CASSSNRLSGPPYEQYF.

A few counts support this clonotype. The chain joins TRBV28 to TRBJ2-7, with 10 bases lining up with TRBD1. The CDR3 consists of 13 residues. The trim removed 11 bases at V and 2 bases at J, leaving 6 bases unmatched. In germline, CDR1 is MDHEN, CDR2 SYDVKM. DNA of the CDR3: TGTGCCTGCCGGGACAGGGGCACCTACGAGCAGTACTTC. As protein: CACRDRGTYEQYF.

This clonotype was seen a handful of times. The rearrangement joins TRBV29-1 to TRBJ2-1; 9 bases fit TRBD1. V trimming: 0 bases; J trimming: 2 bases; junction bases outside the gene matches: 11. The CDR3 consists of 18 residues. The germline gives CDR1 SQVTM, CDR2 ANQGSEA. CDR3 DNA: TGCAGCGTTGAAGATCGGTCAACAGGGGGCGTACCCTACAATGAGCAGTTCTTC. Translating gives CSVEDRSTGGVPYNEQFF.

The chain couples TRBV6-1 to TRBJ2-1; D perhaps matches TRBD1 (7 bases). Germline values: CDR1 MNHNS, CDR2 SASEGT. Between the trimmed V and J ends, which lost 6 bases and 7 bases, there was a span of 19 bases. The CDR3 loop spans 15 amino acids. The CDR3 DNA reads TGTGCCAGCAGCCAACGGATGGAGGGGGCGAATGAGCAGTTCTTC. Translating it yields CASSQRMEGANEQFF.

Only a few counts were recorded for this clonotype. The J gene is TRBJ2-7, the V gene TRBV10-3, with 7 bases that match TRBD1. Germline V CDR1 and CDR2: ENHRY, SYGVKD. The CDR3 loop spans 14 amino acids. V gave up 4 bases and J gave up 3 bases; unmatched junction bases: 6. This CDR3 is CAISVPDRLYEQYF. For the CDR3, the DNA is TGTGCCATCAGTGTTCCGGACAGGCTCTACGAGCAGTACTTC.

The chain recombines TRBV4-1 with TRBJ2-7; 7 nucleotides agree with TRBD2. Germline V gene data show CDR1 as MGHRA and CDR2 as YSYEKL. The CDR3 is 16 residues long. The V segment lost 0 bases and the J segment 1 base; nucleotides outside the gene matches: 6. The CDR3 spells CASSQDTSGDSYEQYF. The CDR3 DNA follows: TGCGCCAGCAGCCAAGATACCAGCGGGGATTCCTACGAGCAGTACTTC.

CDR3: CASSETRSSYNEQFF. The DNA of the CDR3 is TGTGCCAGTAGTGAGACTAGGAGCTCCTACAATGAGCAGTTCTTC. This chain connects TRBV19 to TRBJ2-1, with D perhaps TRBD2 (6 bases). CDR1 is LNHDA and CDR2 is SQIVND in the germline V gene (reference sequence). V was trimmed by 5 bases and J by 0 bases, leaving 11 bases between them. This CDR3 region has 15 residues.

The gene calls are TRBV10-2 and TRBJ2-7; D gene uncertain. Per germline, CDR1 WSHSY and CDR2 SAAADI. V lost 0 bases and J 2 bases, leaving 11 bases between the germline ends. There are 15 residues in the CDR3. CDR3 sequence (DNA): TGCGCCAGCAGTGAGTCAGGCCAGGTAACCTACGAGCAGTACTTC. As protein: CASSESGQVTYEQYF.

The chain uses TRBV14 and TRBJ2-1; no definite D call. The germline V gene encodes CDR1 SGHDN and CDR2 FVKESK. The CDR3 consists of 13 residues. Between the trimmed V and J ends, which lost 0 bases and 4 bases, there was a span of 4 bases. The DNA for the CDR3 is TGTGCCAGCAGCCAAGAAACTTACAATGAGCAGTTCTTC. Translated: CASSQETYNEQFF.

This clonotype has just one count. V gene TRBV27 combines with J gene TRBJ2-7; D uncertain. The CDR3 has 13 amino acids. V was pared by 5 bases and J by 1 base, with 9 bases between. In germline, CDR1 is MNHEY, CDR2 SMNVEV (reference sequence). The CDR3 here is CASSPRASYEQYF. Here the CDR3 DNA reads TGTGCCAGCAGTCCCCGGGCTTCCTACGAGCAGTACTTC.

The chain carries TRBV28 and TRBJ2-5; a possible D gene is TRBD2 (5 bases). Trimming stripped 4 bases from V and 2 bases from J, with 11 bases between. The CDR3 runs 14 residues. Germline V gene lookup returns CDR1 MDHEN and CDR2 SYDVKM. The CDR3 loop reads CASSSLAVQETQYF. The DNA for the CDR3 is TGTGCCAGCAGTTCCCTAGCAGTACAAGAGACCCAGTACTTC.

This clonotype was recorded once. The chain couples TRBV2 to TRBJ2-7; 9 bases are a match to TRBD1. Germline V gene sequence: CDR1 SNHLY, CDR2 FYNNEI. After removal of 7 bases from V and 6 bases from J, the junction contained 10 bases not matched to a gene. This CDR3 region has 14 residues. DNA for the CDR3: TGTGCCAGCACGTGGGACAGGGAATCGTCCGAGCAGTACTTC. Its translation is CASTWDRESSEQYF.

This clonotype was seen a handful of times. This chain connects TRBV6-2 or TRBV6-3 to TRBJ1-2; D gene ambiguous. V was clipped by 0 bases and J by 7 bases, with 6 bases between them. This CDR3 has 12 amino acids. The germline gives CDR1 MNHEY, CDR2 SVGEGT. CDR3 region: CASSYSRGGYTF. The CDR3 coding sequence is TGTGCCAGCAGTTACTCCCGGGGTGGCTACACCTTC.

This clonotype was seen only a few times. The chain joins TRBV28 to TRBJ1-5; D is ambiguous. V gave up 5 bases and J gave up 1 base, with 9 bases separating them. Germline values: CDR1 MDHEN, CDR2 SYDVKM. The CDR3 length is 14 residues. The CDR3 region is CASSPPGSNQPQHF. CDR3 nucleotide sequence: TGTGCCAGCAGTCCCCCCGGGAGCAATCAGCCCCAGCATTTT.

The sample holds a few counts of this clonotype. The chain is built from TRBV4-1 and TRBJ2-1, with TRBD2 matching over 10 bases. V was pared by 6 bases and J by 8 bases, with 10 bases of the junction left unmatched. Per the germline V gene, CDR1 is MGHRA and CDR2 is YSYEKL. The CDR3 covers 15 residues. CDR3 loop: CASSPLAGVIDEQFF. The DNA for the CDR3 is TGCGCCAGCAGTCCCCTAGCGGGAGTAATAGATGAGCAGTTCTTC.

Here the CDR3 DNA reads TGTGCCAGCAGGGGAGGAAATGAGCAGTTCTTC. It is translated as CASRGGNEQFF. V is TRBV28 and J is TRBJ2-1, with D maybe TRBD2 (6 bases). Germline V lookup: CDR1 MDHEN, CDR2 SYDVKM. With 6 bases removed from V and 7 bases from J, the gap between germline ends came to 7 bases. There are 11 residues in the CDR3.

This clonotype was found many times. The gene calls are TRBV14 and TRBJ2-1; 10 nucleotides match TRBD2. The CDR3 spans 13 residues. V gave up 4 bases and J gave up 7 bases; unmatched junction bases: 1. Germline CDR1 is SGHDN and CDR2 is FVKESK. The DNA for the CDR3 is TGTGCCAGCAGCCTGACTAGCGGGAATGAGCAGTTCTTC. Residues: CASSLTSGNEQFF.

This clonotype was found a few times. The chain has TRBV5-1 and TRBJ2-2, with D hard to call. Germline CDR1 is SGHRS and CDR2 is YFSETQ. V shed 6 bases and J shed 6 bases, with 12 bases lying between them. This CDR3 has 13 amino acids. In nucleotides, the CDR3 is TGCGCCAGCACCCATCTGGCCCCCGGGGAGCTGTTTTTT. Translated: CASTHLAPGELFF.